A selection of T cell receptor beta chains follows, all from one sample in a study of shared clonotypes between healthy human individuals. The assay was immunoSEQ multiplex PCR, and TCRdb's table has in-frame clones only and misses some. The repertoire has about 2.5 million clones, 85% to 95% of them found once; the top ten carry more than 0.35%. The sample consisted of naive CD4+ T cells from PBMCs. The receptors here all came from a man younger than 30 in good health. Some clones in this sample may be carry-over from other donors' samples. Each CDR3 is given with its conserved first and last residue. Each record gives: clone size, J gene, V gene, D gene, CDR3 DNA, CDR3 protein. A D gene is named only where the DNA matches it firmly. The size field is filled for only some rows; it gives once, few, many or a size class.

NA,TRBJ2-4,TRBV5-4,NA,TGTGCCAGCAGCCCGACTAGTGGGGACATTCAGTACTTC,CASSPTSGDIQYF
NA,TRBJ2-5,TRBV28,TRBD1,TGTGCCAGCAGTTTATCTCCGGGACAGGGGGCGGGGGAGACCCAGTACTTC,CASSLSPGQGAGETQYF
NA,TRBJ2-7,TRBV6-5,NA,TGTGCCAGCAGTTACTCTCGGGGGTCCTACGAGCAGTACTTC,CASSYSRGSYEQYF
NA,TRBJ1-1,TRBV11-2,NA,TGTGCCAGCAGCTTCCAAAGAGGGGACACTGAAGCTTTCTTT,CASSFQRGDTEAFF
NA,TRBJ1-4,TRBV28,NA,TGTGCCAGCAGTTTTAAGCGCGGCGAGCCCGTAAGACTATTTAATGAAAAACTGTTTTTT,CASSFKRGEPVRLFNEKLFF
NA,TRBJ2-7,TRBV11-2,NA,TGTGCCAGCAGCTCACCCCCCGGGCATAACAAACCCTACGAGCAGTACTTC,CASSSPPGHNKPYEQYF
few,TRBJ1-1,TRBV6-1,NA,TGTGCCAGCAGTGAAAACAGGGCTCGGAACACTGAAGCTTTCTTT,CASSENRARNTEAFF
NA,TRBJ1-4,TRBV29-1,NA,TGCAGCGTTGAAGGGAGGGGCACTAATGAAAAACTGTTTTTT,CSVEGRGTNEKLFF
NA,TRBJ2-2,TRBV2,TRBD2,TGTGCCAGCACTGGACTAGCGGGTACGAACACCGGGGAGCTGTTTTTT,CASTGLAGTNTGELFF
NA,TRBJ1-1,TRBV6-6,TRBD1,TGTGCCAGCAGCAATGGACAGGGGGCGCGGTTAACTGAAGCTTTCTTT,CASSNGQGARLTEAFF
NA,TRBJ2-1,TRBV9,TRBD2,TGTGCCAGCAGCGCAGCCGGGACTAGCGGGAGGGGGACCTCCTACAATGAGCAGTTCTTC,CASSAAGTSGRGTSYNEQFF
NA,TRBJ1-3,TRBV5-6,NA,TGTGCCAGCAGCTTAGGCGTCGGGTCAAACACCATATATTTT,CASSLGVGSNTIYF
NA,TRBJ1-1,TRBV10-1,TRBD1,TGCGCCAGAGTCCGGGACAGGGGGCGCGGAGGGATGAACACTGAAGCTTTCTTT,CARVRDRGRGGMNTEAFF
NA,TRBJ1-5,TRBV7-2,NA,TGTGCCAGCAGCTTATTTGATCTGTCCGTTAGGCATTTT,CASSLFDLSVRHF
NA,TRBJ1-1,TRBV15,TRBD1,TGTGCCACCAGCACCCGGGACAGAGACACTGAAGCTTTCTTT,CATSTRDRDTEAFF
NA,TRBJ2-1,TRBV4-2,TRBD2,TGTGCCAGCAGCCAGCGAGTAGCGGGAGATTTCTACAATGAGCAGTTCTTC,CASSQRVAGDFYNEQFF
NA,TRBJ2-5,TRBV7-9,NA,TGTGCCAGCAGCCCAGAAGGGGGATTGGAGACCCAGTACTTC,CASSPEGGLETQYF
NA,TRBJ1-2,TRBV5-1,TRBD1,TGCGCCAGCAGCTCTGGACAGGGACAGGGTGGCTACACCTTC,CASSSGQGQGGYTF
few,TRBJ1-5,TRBV18,NA,TGTGCCAGCTCACTGTCAGGGGGCAATCAGCCCCAGCATTTT,CASSLSGGNQPQHF
NA,TRBJ2-7,TRBV28,NA,TGTGCCAGCAGTGTGGGGCAGTCCTACGAGCAGTACTTC,CASSVGQSYEQYF
NA,TRBJ1-1,TRBV25-1,NA,TGTGCCAGCAGGAGGGGAGGTGGGCGTGAAGCTTTCTTT,CASRRGGGREAFF
NA,TRBJ2-2,TRBV27,NA,TGTGCCAGCAGTTTAACCCCGGGACTCCGCACGGGGCTGTTTTTT,CASSLTPGLRTGLFF
once,TRBJ2-3,TRBV5-6,TRBD1,TGTGCCAGCAGCTCCTCCGGGACAGGGAGCACAGATACGCAGTATTTT,CASSSSGTGSTDTQYF
NA,TRBJ2-1,TRBV5-1,NA,TGCGCCAGCAGCTTCCTCGCAGGATCCTACAATGAGCAGTTCTTC,CASSFLAGSYNEQFF
NA,TRBJ2-7,TRBV29-1,NA,TGCAGCGTTGGTTTGTTAGGGCCCCGGGCCCACGAGCAGTACTTC,CSVGLLGPRAHEQYF
NA,TRBJ2-5,TRBV28,TRBD2,TGTGCCAGCAGTTTGGGGGGGAACCTGGCGGAGACCCAGTACTTC,CASSLGGNLAETQYF
NA,TRBJ2-7,TRBV30,NA,TGTGCCTGGAGTGTACCCTCCAGGGGCAACTACGAGCAGTACTTC,CAWSVPSRGNYEQYF
NA,TRBJ1-1,TRBV6-5,NA,TGTGCCACCCTCAAGAACACTGAAGCTTTCTTT,CATLKNTEAFF
NA,TRBJ1-2,TRBV2,NA,TGTGCCAGCAGTGAAAATTGGTCAGGGAATGGCTACACCTTC,CASSENWSGNGYTF
NA,TRBJ2-7,TRBV27,NA,TGTGCCAGCAGTTTTCGCGGGACATCATACGAGCAGTACTTC,CASSFRGTSYEQYF
NA,TRBJ2-7,TRBV7-2,NA,TGTGCCAGCAGCTTTTACTACGAGCAGTACTTC,CASSFYYEQYF
NA,TRBJ1-5,TRBV5-4,TRBD1,TGTGCCACCTACAACGCGGGGACAGAGAATCAGCCCCAGCATTTT,CATYNAGTENQPQHF
NA,TRBJ2-4,TRBV5-4,NA,TGTGCCAGCAGCTCGATGACCGGGGCCAAAAACATTCAGTACTTC,CASSSMTGAKNIQYF
NA,TRBJ2-3,TRBV5-6,NA,TGTGCCAGCAGCTTGAGCCCGGCCCCCACAGATACGCAGTATTTT,CASSLSPAPTDTQYF
NA,TRBJ1-1,TRBV27,NA,TGTGCCAGCAGTTTTCCCCCGGAGGGGGAATTTCTTAACACTGAAGCTTTCTTT,CASSFPPEGEFLNTEAFF
once,TRBJ1-3,TRBV6-5,TRBD1,TGTGCCAGCAGACCACAGGGGGAGGGAAACACCATATATTTT,CASRPQGEGNTIYF
few,TRBJ2-5,TRBV11-2,TRBD1,TGTGCCAGCACCCCCCCGGACAGGATAACGGGGACCCAGTACTTC,CASTPPDRITGTQYF
NA,TRBJ1-5,TRBV28,NA,TGTGCCAGCAGTTTATGGCCACTCGGGAGCAATCAGCCCCAGCATTTT,CASSLWPLGSNQPQHF
once,TRBJ2-3,TRBV28,NA,TGTGCCAGCCAAATGCCGACACTCGGATCAGATACGCAGTATTTT,CASQMPTLGSDTQYF
NA,TRBJ2-3,TRBV6-6,NA,TGTGCCAGCAGTTACCCCCAGGAAAGGGGCACAGATACGCAGTATTTT,CASSYPQERGTDTQYF
NA,TRBJ1-3,TRBV5-4,TRBD1,TGTGCCAGCAGCTTGGCTCCGGGACAGGGAAACACCATATATTTT,CASSLAPGQGNTIYF
NA,TRBJ2-5,TRBV5-1,TRBD1,TGCGCCAGCAGCTTGGGGGGGACAGGCTACCAAGAGACCCAGTACTTC,CASSLGGTGYQETQYF
NA,TRBJ2-2,TRBV7-2,NA,TGTGCCAGCAGCCAAGGGATACACGCCGGGGAGCTGTTTTTT,CASSQGIHAGELFF
NA,TRBJ2-7,TRBV28,NA,TGTGCCAGCAGGAATTGGCAAAACTCCTACGAGCAGTACTTC,CASRNWQNSYEQYF
once,TRBJ2-3,TRBV2,TRBD2,TGTGCCAGCACCGAGGGAGCGGGAGAAGCAGATACGCAGTATTTT,CASTEGAGEADTQYF
once,TRBJ2-5,TRBV15,NA,TGTGCCACCAGCAGAGATTCGTTCCCCACCCAACGGCGGGAGACCCAGTACTTC,CATSRDSFPTQRRETQYF
NA,TRBJ1-2,TRBV28,NA,TGTGCCAGCAGTTCCCCCGGGAGATACAACTATGGCTACACCTTC,CASSSPGRYNYGYTF
NA,TRBJ2-2,TRBV27,TRBD2,TGTGCCAGCAAAATCCTAGCGGGAGGTGGCACCGGGGAGCTGTTTTTT,CASKILAGGGTGELFF
NA,TRBJ2-1,TRBV11-3,NA,TGTGCCAGCAGCCAAACGTGGCTAGGGGGGGCCAATGAGCAGTTCTTC,CASSQTWLGGANEQFF
NA,TRBJ2-1,TRBV2,TRBD2,TGTGCCAGCAGCGGCTCCGGGACTAGCTACAATGAGCAGTTCTTC,CASSGSGTSYNEQFF
NA,TRBJ1-1,TRBV28,TRBD1,TGTGCCAGCAGTTTATACAGGGGGGCGGCTTTCTTT,CASSLYRGAAFF
NA,TRBJ2-3,TRBV6-5,TRBD2,TGTGCCAGCAGTTACTCGACTAGCGGGAGCGGGGATACGCAGTATTTT,CASSYSTSGSGDTQYF